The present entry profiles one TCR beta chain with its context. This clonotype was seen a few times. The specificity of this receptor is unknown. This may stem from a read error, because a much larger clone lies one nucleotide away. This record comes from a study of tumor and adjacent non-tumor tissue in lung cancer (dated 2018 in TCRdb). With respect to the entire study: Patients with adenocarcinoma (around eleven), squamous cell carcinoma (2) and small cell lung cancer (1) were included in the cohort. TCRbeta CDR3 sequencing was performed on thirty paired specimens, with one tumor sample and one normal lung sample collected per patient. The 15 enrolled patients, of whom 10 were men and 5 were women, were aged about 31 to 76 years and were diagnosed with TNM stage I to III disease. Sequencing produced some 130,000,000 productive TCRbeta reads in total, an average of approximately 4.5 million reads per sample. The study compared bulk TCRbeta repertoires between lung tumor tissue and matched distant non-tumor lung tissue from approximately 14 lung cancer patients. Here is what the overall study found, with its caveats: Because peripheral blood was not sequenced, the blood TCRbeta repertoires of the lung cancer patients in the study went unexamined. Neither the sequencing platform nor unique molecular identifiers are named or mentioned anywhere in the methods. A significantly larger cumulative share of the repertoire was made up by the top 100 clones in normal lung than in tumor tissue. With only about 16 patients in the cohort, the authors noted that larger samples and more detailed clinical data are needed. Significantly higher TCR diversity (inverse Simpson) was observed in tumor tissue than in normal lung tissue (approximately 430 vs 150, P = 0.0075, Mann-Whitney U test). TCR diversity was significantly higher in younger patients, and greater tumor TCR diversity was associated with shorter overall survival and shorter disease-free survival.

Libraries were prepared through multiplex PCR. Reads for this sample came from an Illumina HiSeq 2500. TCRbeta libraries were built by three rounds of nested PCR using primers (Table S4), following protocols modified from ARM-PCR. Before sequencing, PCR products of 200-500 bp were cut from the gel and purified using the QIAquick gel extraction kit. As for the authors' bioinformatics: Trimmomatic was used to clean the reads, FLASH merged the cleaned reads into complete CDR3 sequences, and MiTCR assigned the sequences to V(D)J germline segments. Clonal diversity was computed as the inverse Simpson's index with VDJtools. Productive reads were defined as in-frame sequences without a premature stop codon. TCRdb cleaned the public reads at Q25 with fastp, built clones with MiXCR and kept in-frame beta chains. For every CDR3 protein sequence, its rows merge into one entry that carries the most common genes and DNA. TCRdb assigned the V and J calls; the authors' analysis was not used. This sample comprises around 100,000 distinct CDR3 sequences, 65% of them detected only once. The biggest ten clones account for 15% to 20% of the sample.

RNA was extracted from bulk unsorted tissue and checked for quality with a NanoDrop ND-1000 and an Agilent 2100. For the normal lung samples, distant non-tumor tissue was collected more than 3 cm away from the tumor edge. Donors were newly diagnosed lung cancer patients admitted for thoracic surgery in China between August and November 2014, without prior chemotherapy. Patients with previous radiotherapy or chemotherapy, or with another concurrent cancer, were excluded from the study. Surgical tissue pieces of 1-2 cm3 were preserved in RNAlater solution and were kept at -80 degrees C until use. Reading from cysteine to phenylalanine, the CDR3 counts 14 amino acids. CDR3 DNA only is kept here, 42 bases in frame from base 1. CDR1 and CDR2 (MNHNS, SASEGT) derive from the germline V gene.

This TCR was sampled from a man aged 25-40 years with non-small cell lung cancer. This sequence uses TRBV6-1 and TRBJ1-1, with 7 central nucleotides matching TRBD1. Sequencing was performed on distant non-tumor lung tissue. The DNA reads TGTGTCAGCAGTGAGAGACAGGGCAACACTGAAGCTTTCTTT. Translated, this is CVSSERQGNTEAFF.